The source of this TCR beta chain is a study of Graves' ophthalmopathy and Graves' hyperthyroidism. Study summary: Peripheral blood samples were taken at initial diagnosis, before any treatment. Overall study findings and caveats: Blood also contained most of the expanded thyroid clonotypes above 0.001 frequency. Its predictions of ophthalmopathy progression gave the model roughly 71% sensitivity and approximately 72% specificity.

With 7 bases removed from V and 5 bases from J, the gap between germline ends came to 15 bases. Germline V lookup: CDR1 SNHLY, CDR2 FYNNEI. The CDR3 loop spans 13 amino acids. Amplification of TCR beta CDR3 regions used RNA transcripts. The workflow started with a first-round RT-PCR run with HTBI primers and then moved on to a second-round multiplex PCR. TCRdb re-derived calls from the multiplex PCR reads in MiXCR, one entry per CDR3 protein. The table records about 24,000 distinct CDR3 sequences, 45% to 60% of them present only once. On this clonotype: Its antigen is still unknown.

Sequences were obtained from peripheral blood. The J gene is TRBJ2-7, the V gene TRBV2; a possible D gene is TRBD1 (5 bases). The sequence was collected from an adult woman with stable Graves' hyperthyroidism. The CDR3 DNA is TGTGCCAGCAATCTCAGGGTAGTAAACGAGCAGTACTTC. Amino acids: CASNLRVVNEQYF.